Reported below is one T cell receptor (beta chain). Its antigen is not known. V gave up 1 base and J gave up 6 bases, with 7 bases separating them. The CDR3 spans 12 residues. The germline V gene encodes CDR1 SGHTA and CDR2 FQGNSA. The data belong to a study of T cell responses to AZD1222 COVID-19 vaccine. Study results and limitations: Researchers report vaccine-associated CD4 TCRs spanning spike, with dominance at 160-218 and 743-854. Possibly, clonal diversity was underestimated; donors were largely white British and included more females.

This table comes from immunoSEQ multiplex PCR, and its TCRdb copy is limited to in-frame clones, with some not included. This table holds roughly 92,000 clones, roughly 89% found once. Sequenced here: peripheral blood, sampled on day 0 of AZD1222 vaccination. This clonotype was sampled from an adult in good health. This chain joins TRBV7-2 and TRBJ2-7; no clear D gene. For the CDR3, the DNA is TGTGCCAGCAGCTTAGGAGGTACCGAGCAGTACTTC. Its protein is CASSLGGTEQYF.